This entry concerns a single T cell receptor (beta chain). CDR3 size: 15 residues. From germline, CDR1 is SGHDT and CDR2 YYEEEE. Trimming left V 4 bases short and J 4 bases short, with 17 bases between. This entry belongs to a study of blood T cell repertoires in COVID-19. Study as a whole: Samples of COVID-19 (acute and convalescent) were obtained from the United States, Italy and Spain. T cells, B-cell-depleted T cells, or PBMCs provided the cDNA or gDNA that served as material.

Original analysis: Amplification of reference gene primers was used by the study to estimate nucleated cell counts. The table came from immunoSEQ multiplex PCR; TCRdb's copy has only in-frame clones and leaves some out. D and trimming come from the DNA, and the V and J calls and clone size come from that table. In the table there are hundreds of thousands of clones, 75% to 90% of which are singletons. The source is a woman aged 70-85 years with active or convalescent COVID-19. The chain employs TRBV5-6 and TRBJ2-5; D is perhaps TRBD1 (6 bases). Sample: peripheral blood. The CDR3 DNA reads as TGTGCCAGCAGCCCCTTCAGGGGCGCGGGAGAGACCCAGTACTTC. Translated: CASSPFRGAGETQYF.